The clone carrying this T cell receptor beta chain showed up many times. Its antigen is unidentified. The data were obtained in a study of Graves' ophthalmopathy and Graves' hyperthyroidism. Study information: No ophthalmopathy within 18 months of follow-up signified stable hyperthyroidism.

Study results and caveats: A 13-signature model separated ophthalmopathy from stable hyperthyroidism, reaching about 88% sensitivity and less than 82% specificity cross-validated. Thyroid clonotypes that were expanded above 0.001 frequency mostly also appeared in blood.

Clinical symptoms, serum thyroxine, TRAb, thyroid ultrasound and orbital computed tomography determined diagnosis. As the template, RNA transcripts were used to amplify TCR beta CDR3 regions. Second-round multiplex PCR followed a first-round RT-PCR using HTBI primers. TCRdb re-derived calls from the multiplex PCR reads in MiXCR, one entry per CDR3 protein. The top ten clones hold roughly 4.5% of a sample with around 590,000 distinct CDR3 sequences, less than 40% of them seen once. The V gene's germline CDR1 is DFQATT and CDR2 SNEGSKA (reference sequence). The length of the CDR3 is 13 residues. V shed 3 bases and J shed 5 bases, with 13 bases lying between them.

The origin of this receptor is an adult man with Graves' hyperthyroidism. The chain employs TRBV20-1 and TRBJ1-1; TRBD1 is a possible D gene (6 bases). The sample comprised peripheral blood or thyroid tissue (not recorded which). The CDR3 nucleotides read TGCAGTGCTAGGTCCGGGAGGGGGACTGAAGCTTTCTTT. Amino acids: CSARSGRGTEAFF.